One and the same sample provided the 7 T cell receptor beta chains below, sequenced in a study of blood T cell repertoires in COVID-19. The repertoire was sequenced with immunoSEQ multiplex PCR; TCRdb's copy has only in-frame clones and lacks some. The data show roughly 250,000 clones, roughly four fifths seen once. The sample was peripheral blood. All receptors derive from a woman of 80 years or more with acute or convalescent COVID-19.

The rearrangement uses TRBV5-1 and TRBJ2-5; perhaps TRBD2 as D (7 bases). This CDR3 is built from 14 residues. V was shortened by 4 bases and J by 3 bases, with 13 bases between the two germline ends. Germline V gives CDR1 SGHRS, CDR2 YFSETQ. The CDR3 loop is CASSKGGAEETQYF. CDR3 sequence (DNA): TGCGCCAGCAGCAAAGGGGGGGCGGAAGAGACCCAGTACTTC.

The chain joins TRBV28 to TRBJ2-1; TRBD2 aligns across 9 bases. The CDR3 covers 16 residues. Germline V CDR1 and CDR2: MDHEN, SYDVKM. V shed 8 bases and J 0 bases; nucleotides not matched to a gene: 8. The CDR3 nucleotides read TGTGCCAGCGCACGTAGCGGGGGAAGCTCCTACAATGAGCAGTTCTTC. It codes for CASARSGGSSYNEQFF.

This chain joins TRBV7-9 and TRBJ2-1; 7 nucleotides match TRBD2. The CDR3 length is 13 residues. The germline CDR1 and CDR2 sequences are SEHNR and FQNEAQ (reference sequence). In DNA form, the CDR3 reads TGTGGTCAAGGGGCTAGCGGTTACAATGAGCAGTTCTTC. Its translation: CGQGASGYNEQFF.

V gene TRBV23-1 combines with J gene TRBJ1-6; 8 bases are a match to TRBD1. TRBV23-1 is an ORF, with its function uncertain. The CDR3 totals 17 residues. The J segment lost 0 bases and the V segment lost 6 bases, leaving 7 bases of the junction unmatched. CDR3 residues: CASSQRTGSSYNSPLHF. CDR3 in DNA: TGCGCCAGCAGCCAAAGGACAGGGAGCTCCTATAATTCACCCCTCCACTTT.

This sequence joins TRBV5-4 and TRBJ1-2, with 8 bases fitting TRBD1. Trimming removed 3 bases from V and 5 bases from J; junction bases left unmatched: 9. The germline V gene has CDR1 SGHNT and CDR2 YYREEE (reference sequence). CDR3 length: 15 residues. The chain's CDR3 is CASSSNGQGKYGYTF. The CDR3 DNA follows: TGTGCCAGCAGCTCGAATGGACAGGGAAAGTATGGCTACACCTTC. Full variable domain (remainder filled in from reference TRBV5-4 and TRBJ1-2): ETGVTQSPTHLIKTRGQQVTLRCSSQSGHNTVSWYQQALGQGPQFIFQYYREEENGRGNFPPRFSGLQFPNYSSELNVNALELDDSALYLCASSSNGQGKYGYTFGSGTRLTVV.

The chain employs TRBV13 and TRBJ1-1; D is unresolved. The V and J ends lost 5 bases and 0 bases respectively, with 19 bases between them. The CDR3 spans 17 residues. The V gene's germline CDR1 is PRHDT and CDR2 FYEKMQ (reference sequence). The CDR3 is CASSPSVLNRMNTEAFF. CDR3 coding DNA: TGTGCCAGCAGCCCTAGTGTTCTCAACCGAATGAACACTGAAGCTTTCTTT.

The rearrangement uses TRBV7-2 and TRBJ1-1; TRBD1 matches at 10 bases. The trim removed 1 base at V and 5 bases at J, leaving 7 bases unmatched. CDR1 is SGHTA and CDR2 is FQGNSA in the germline V gene. The CDR3 totals 16 residues. CDR3 in DNA: TGTGCCAGCAGCTTAGGGCCGGGACAGGGGTTTACTGAAGCTTTCTTT. Its protein is CASSLGPGQGFTEAFF.